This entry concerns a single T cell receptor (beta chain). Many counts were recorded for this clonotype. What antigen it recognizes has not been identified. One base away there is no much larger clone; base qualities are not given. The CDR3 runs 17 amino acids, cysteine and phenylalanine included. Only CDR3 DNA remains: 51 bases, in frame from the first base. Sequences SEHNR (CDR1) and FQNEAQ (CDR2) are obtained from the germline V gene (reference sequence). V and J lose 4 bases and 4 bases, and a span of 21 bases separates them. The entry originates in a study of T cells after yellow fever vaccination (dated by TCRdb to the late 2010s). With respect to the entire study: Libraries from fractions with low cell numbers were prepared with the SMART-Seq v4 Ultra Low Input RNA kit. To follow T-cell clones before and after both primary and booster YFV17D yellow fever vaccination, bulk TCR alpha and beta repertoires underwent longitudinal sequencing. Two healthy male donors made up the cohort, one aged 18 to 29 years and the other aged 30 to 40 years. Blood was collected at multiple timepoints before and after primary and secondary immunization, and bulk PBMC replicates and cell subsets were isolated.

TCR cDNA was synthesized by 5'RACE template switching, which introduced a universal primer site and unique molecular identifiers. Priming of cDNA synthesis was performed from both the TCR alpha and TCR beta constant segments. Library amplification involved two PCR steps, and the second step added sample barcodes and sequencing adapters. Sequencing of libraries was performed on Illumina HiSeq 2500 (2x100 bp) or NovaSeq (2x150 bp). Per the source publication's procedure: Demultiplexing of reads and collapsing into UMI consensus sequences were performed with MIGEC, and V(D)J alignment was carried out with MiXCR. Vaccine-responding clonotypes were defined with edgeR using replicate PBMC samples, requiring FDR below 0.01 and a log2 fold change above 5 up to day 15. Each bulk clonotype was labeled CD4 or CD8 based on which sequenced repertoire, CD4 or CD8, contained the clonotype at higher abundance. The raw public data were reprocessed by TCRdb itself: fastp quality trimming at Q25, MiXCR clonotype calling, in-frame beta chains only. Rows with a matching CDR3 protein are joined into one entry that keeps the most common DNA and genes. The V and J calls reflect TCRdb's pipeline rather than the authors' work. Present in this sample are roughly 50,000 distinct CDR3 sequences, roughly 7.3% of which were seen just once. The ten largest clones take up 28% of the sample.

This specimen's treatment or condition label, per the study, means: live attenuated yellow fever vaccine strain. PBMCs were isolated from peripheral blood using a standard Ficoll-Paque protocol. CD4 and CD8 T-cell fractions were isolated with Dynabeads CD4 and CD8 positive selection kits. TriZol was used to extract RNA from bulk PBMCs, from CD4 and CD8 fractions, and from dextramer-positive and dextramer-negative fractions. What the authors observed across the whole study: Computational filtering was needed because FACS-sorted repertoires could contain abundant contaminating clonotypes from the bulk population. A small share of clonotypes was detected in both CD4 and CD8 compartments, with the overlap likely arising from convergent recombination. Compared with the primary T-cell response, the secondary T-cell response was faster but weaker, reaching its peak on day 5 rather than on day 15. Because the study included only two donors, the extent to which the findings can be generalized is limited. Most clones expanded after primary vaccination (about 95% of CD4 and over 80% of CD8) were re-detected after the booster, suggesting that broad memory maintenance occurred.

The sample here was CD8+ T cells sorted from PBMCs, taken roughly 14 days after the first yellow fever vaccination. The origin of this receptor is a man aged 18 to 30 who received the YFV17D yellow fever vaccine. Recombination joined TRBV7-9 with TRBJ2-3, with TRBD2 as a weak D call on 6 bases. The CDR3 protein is CASSSEGRGWGADTQYF. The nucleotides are TGTGCCAGCAGCTCCGAGGGCCGGGGCTGGGGGGCAGATACGCAGTATTTT.